This TCR beta chain was recovered during a study of blood T cell repertoires in COVID-19. Study overall: Sources were T cells, B-cell-depleted T cells, or PBMCs; the material itself was cDNA or gDNA.

Profiled with immunoSEQ multiplex PCR; TCRdb holds only in-frame clones, not every one. The sample records 200,000 to 250,000 clones, 81% being singletons. CDR3 length equals 16 residues. CDR1 and CDR2 (germline): SGDLS, YYNGEE. The V end lost 4 bases, the J end lost 0 bases, and 14 bases lay between the germline ends. Recruits, aged roughly 18 to 100 years, lived in 24 US areas. The chain uses TRBV9 and TRBJ1-3; D unresolved. The receptor was derived from a woman in her 50s with acute COVID-19. Sequenced: PBMCs or T cells enriched from blood (not recorded which). This CDR3 reads CASSPLGENSGNTIYF. The CDR3 nucleotides are TGTGCCAGCAGCCCCCTTGGGGAGAACTCTGGAAACACCATATATTTT. The full variable domain, completed using reference TRBV9 and TRBJ1-3, is DSGVTQTPKHLITATGQRVTLRCSPRSGDLSVYWYQQSLDQGLQFLIQYYNGEERAKGNILERFSAQQFPDLHSELNLSSLELGDSALYFCASSPLGENSGNTIYFGEGSWLTVV.